The entry below gives a single T cell receptor (beta chain) sequence along with its context. Recruited during active infection, patients (from Seattle) were subsequently followed longitudinally. There are 18 residues in the CDR3. Germline loops: CDR1 MNHNS, CDR2 SASEGT. V shed 4 bases and J 5 bases; nucleotides not matched to a gene: 11. Authors' processing steps: Reference gene primer amplification gave estimated nucleated cell counts. TCRdb's table, derived via immunoSEQ multiplex PCR, lists solely in-frame clones and lacks some. The V and J calls and clone size are taken from that table; D and trimming were inferred from the DNA. The sample shows 250,000 to 350,000 clones, just under 90% of them seen only once. These data originate in a study of blood T cell repertoires in COVID-19. Study information: Researchers got acute and convalescent COVID-19 samples from the United States, Italy and Spain. Nucleic acid was either cDNA or gDNA, and it came from T cells, B-cell-depleted T cells, or PBMCs.

The chain is built from TRBV6-1 and TRBJ2-5, with 15 bases that match TRBD2. The sample consisted of peripheral blood. This clonotype originated in a woman in her fifties or sixties with COVID-19, enrolled during active disease. The chain's CDR3 is CASSAPRTSGRAQETQYF. CDR3 bases: TGTGCCAGCAGTGCACCCCGGACTAGCGGGAGGGCCCAGGAGACCCAGTACTTC.